This T cell receptor beta chain was sequenced for a study of patients and donors after allogeneic stem cell transplantation. TCRdb fed the RT-PCR reads into MiXCR, producing one record per CDR3 protein. The sample shows tens of thousands of distinct CDR3 sequences, roughly a third of them seen only once. The TCR originated in a human donor who was either an allogeneic HSCT recipient or a stem cell or donor lymphocyte infusion donor (not recorded which). It is not recorded whose cells these are; they may come from a transplant donor. Sequenced sample: blood, either unsorted or a sorted T cell fraction (not recorded which).

CDR3 loop: CASSLDVRGNTEAFF. The CDR3 region has the DNA TGTGCCAGCAGCTTAGACGTCAGGGGGAACACTGAAGCTTTCTTT. The chain recombines TRBV7-9 with TRBJ1-1; the D gene is possibly TRBD1 (6 bases). The germline V and J ends were trimmed by 1 base and 1 base, with 10 bases remaining between them. Germline CDR1 reads SEHNR; CDR2 reads FQNEAQ (reference sequence). The CDR3 totals 15 residues.